The text below deals with one TCR beta chain. This sample was included in a study of blood T cell repertoires in COVID-19. About the study: Some COVID-19 samples were acute and others convalescent; all came from the United States, Italy and Spain. PBMCs, B-cell-depleted T cells, or T cells were the source of the cDNA or gDNA that made up the material.

In germline, CDR1 is KGHSH, CDR2 LQKENI. The CDR3 runs to 15 residues. Trimming stripped 3 bases from V and 1 base from J, with 12 bases between. Source study methods: Reference gene primer amplification gave estimated nucleated cell counts. Method: immunoSEQ multiplex PCR; TCRdb's copy keeps in-frame clones and lacks some. The D gene and trimming were derived from the DNA, and the V and J assignments and clone size from that table. The sample lists more than 200,000 clones; roughly 80% were seen once. The rearrangement joins TRBV18 to TRBJ1-1; perhaps TRBD1 as D (6 bases). The receptor comes from a woman aged 80 or older with active or convalescent COVID-19. Sequences were obtained from peripheral blood. The CDR3 sequence: CASSPRDNGNTEAFF. CDR3 sequence (DNA): TGTGCCAGCTCACCCCGGGACAATGGGAACACTGAAGCTTTCTTT.